This T cell receptor (beta chain) came from a study of T cell responses to AZD1222 COVID-19 vaccine. The table came from immunoSEQ multiplex PCR; TCRdb's copy has only in-frame clones and leaves some out. The sample has around 150,000 clones; 90% to 95% are singletons. V lost 6 bases, J lost 8 bases, and 23 bases lay in between. The germline gives CDR1 MGHDK, CDR2 SYGVNS. The CDR3 is made up of 16 amino acids. J is TRBJ2-1 and V is TRBV25-1, with a weak D call TRBD2 (6 bases). The material sequenced was peripheral blood, taken on day 0 of AZD1222 vaccination. This TCR was recovered from an adult in good health. CDR3: CASRGLGGKAPHEQFF. In DNA form, the CDR3 reads TGTGCCAGCAGGGGATTAGGAGGGAAAGCCCCCCATGAGCAGTTCTTC.